One and the same sample provided the 23 T cell receptor beta chains below, sequenced in a study of blood T cell repertoires in COVID-19. This table comes from immunoSEQ multiplex PCR, and its TCRdb copy is limited to in-frame clones, with some not included. The table lists roughly 230,000 clones, about 80% of them singletons. Sequencing input: peripheral blood. These receptors were taken from a man in his forties or fifties with active or convalescent COVID-19.

The chain has TRBV5-5 and TRBJ2-7; 8 bases align to TRBD1. The CDR3 covers 17 residues. The germline CDR1 and CDR2 sequences are SGHKS and YYEKEE (reference sequence). The V and J ends lost 0 bases and 3 bases, in that order; junction bases with no gene match: 11. CDR3 in DNA: TGTGCCAGCAGCTTGGCCAGCAGGGGGCTTATGAGCTACGAGCAGTACTTC. Encoded protein: CASSLASRGLMSYEQYF.

This chain uses TRBV11-3 with TRBJ2-3, with TRBD1 matching over 8 bases. Germline CDR1 and CDR2: SGHNT and YENEEA. The CDR3 consists of 17 residues. J gave up 4 bases and V 5 bases, and 14 bases lay outside the gene matches. For the CDR3, the DNA is TGTGCCAGCAGCCGGACAGACAGGGGAGGTTTACCAGATACGCAGTATTTT. This sequence encodes CASSRTDRGGLPDTQYF. The entire variable domain, with the rest obtained from reference TRBV11-3 and TRBJ2-3, is as follows: EAGVVQSPRYKIIEKKQPVAFWCNPISGHNTLYWYLQNLGQGPELLIRYENEEAVDDSQLPKDRFSAERLKGVDSTLKIQPAELGDSAVYLCASSRTDRGGLPDTQYFGPGTRLTVL.

The CDR3 DNA reads TGCGCCAGCAGCCAGTCACAGGGTAACCCACCCCTCCACTTT. Amino acids: CASSQSQGNPPLHF. The chain is built from TRBV4-1 and TRBJ1-6, with a tentative D call TRBD1 (6 bases). Germline CDR1 and CDR2: MGHRA and YSYEKL. This CDR3 is 14 amino acids long. V lost 3 bases and J 11 bases, leaving 14 bases between the germline ends.

This chain links TRBV5-4 with TRBJ2-3; 14 bases map to TRBD2. CDR3 length: 17 residues. The germline V gene has CDR1 SGHNT and CDR2 YYREEE (reference sequence). V was pared by 0 bases and J by 4 bases, with 4 bases of the junction left unmatched. The CDR3 DNA sequence: TGTGCCAGCAGCTTGGAGAGACTAGCGGGGGGGCCAGATACGCAGTATTTT. Translation: CASSLERLAGGPDTQYF.

The chain has TRBV7-2 and TRBJ1-1; 7 bases are a match to TRBD1. The CDR3 loop spans 18 amino acids. V shed 5 bases and J 6 bases; nucleotides not matched to a gene: 21. Germline-derived CDR1 and CDR2 are SGHTA and FQGNSA. This CDR3 reads CASSTRPGQAPRDSEAFF. In nucleotides, the CDR3 is TGTGCCAGCAGCACCCGACCCGGACAGGCCCCCCGGGACTCTGAAGCTTTCTTT.

This clone was recorded only once. The chain has TRBV6-2 or TRBV6-3 and TRBJ2-3; 12 nucleotides match TRBD2. The CDR3 consists of 19 residues. From germline, CDR1 is MNHEY and CDR2 SVGEGT. The V and J ends lost 2 bases and 0 bases, in that order; junction bases with no gene match: 9. CDR3 amino acids: CASSYPLAGGLRSTDTQYF. CDR3 DNA sequence: TGTGCCAGCAGTTACCCACTAGCGGGGGGCCTACGTAGCACAGATACGCAGTATTTT.

The chain uses TRBV6-4 and TRBJ2-3, with TRBD2 matching over 9 bases. The germline V gene encodes CDR1 MRHNA and CDR2 SNTAGT. The CDR3 is 14 residues long. V was clipped by 6 bases and J by 5 bases; unmatched bases: 6. This chain's CDR3 is CASSGSGGRDTQYF. The CDR3 DNA is TGTGCCAGCAGCGGGAGCGGGGGGAGAGATACGCAGTATTTT.

The chain employs TRBV18 and TRBJ1-5, with D possibly TRBD1 on 5 matching bases. The CDR3 consists of 13 residues. The germline V gene has CDR1 KGHSH and CDR2 LQKENI. The V end was cut by 5 bases, the J end by 4 bases, with 9 bases between. This CDR3 is CASSTSGNQPQHF. The CDR3 coding sequence is TGTGCCAGCTCAACCTCAGGGAATCAGCCCCAGCATTTT. Full variable domain (missing parts from reference TRBV18 and TRBJ1-5): NAGVMQNPRHLVRRRGQEARLRCSPMKGHSHVYWYRQLPEEGLKFMVYLQKENIIDESGMPKERFSAEFPKEGPSILRIQQVVRGDSAAYFCASSTSGNQPQHFGDGTRLSIL.

The chain has TRBV9 and TRBJ2-5; D may be TRBD2 (7 bases). Between the trimmed V and J ends, which lost 2 bases and 2 bases, there was a span of 13 bases. Looked up from germline, CDR1 is SGDLS and CDR2 is YYNGEE. The CDR3 spans 15 residues. CDR3 DNA: TGTGCCAGCAGCGTTCGGGGGGCCGTACAAGAGACCCAGTACTTC. It yields the protein CASSVRGAVQETQYF.

The chain is built from TRBV7-6 and TRBJ2-5, with TRBD2 matching 13 bases. In germline, CDR1 is SGHVS, CDR2 FNYEAQ. This CDR3 has 15 residues. J lost 5 bases, V lost 5 bases, and 5 bases had no gene match. The DNA for the CDR3 is TGTGCCAGCAGCCTACGGACTAGCGGGGGTGAGACCCAGTACTTC. Protein sequence: CASSLRTSGGETQYF. Combining the CDR3 with reference TRBV7-6 and TRBJ2-5 gives the whole variable domain GAGVSQSPRYKVTKRGQDVALRCDPISGHVSLYWYRQALGQGPEFLTYFNYEAQQDKSGLPNDRFSAERPEGSISTLTIQRTEQRDSAMYRCASSLRTSGGETQYFGPGTRLLVL.

V and J are TRBV6-5 and TRBJ2-1; no reliable D call. V lost 7 bases and J lost 9, with 19 bases in between. There are 14 residues in the CDR3. The germline CDR1 and CDR2 sequences are MNHEY and SVGAGI. Here the CDR3 DNA reads TGTGCCAGCATCCCCCCCGGTGTTCGAGGTGAGCAGTTCTTC. Translating it yields CASIPPGVRGEQFF.

V usage is TRBV4-1 and J usage is TRBJ1-3; 8 bases fit TRBD1. CDR1 is MGHRA, CDR2 YSYEKL, per germline. The trim removed 0 bases at V and 8 bases at J, leaving 18 bases unmatched. There are 19 residues in the CDR3. The CDR3 nucleotides read TGCGCCAGCAGCCAAGATAAAGAAATGGCAGGGGGCAGGGGCGACACCATATATTTT. It codes for CASSQDKEMAGGRGDTIYF.

This rearrangement joins TRBV19 to TRBJ2-1; TRBD2 matches 11 bases. In germline, CDR1 is LNHDA, CDR2 SQIVND (reference sequence). The CDR3 is 16 amino acids. Unmatched junction bases numbered 7, after V lost 6 bases and J lost 3 bases. CDR3 loop: CASRRSGTSGYNEQFF. For the CDR3, the DNA is TGTGCCAGTAGAAGATCCGGGACTAGCGGCTACAATGAGCAGTTCTTC.

This chain uses TRBV5-4 with TRBJ1-1, with a weak D call TRBD1 (6 bases). The CDR3 has 16 residues. Germline lookup yields CDR1 SGHNT and CDR2 YYREEE (reference sequence). Trimming stripped 0 bases from V and 2 bases from J, with 14 bases between. Written as DNA, the CDR3 is TGTGCCAGCAGCTTGGATCGTACAGGGTTCAACACTGAAGCTTTCTTT. This codes for CASSLDRTGFNTEAFF.

The V and J genes are TRBV5-4 and TRBJ2-1; 7 positions match TRBD2. CDR1 and CDR2 from the germline V gene are SGHNT and YYREEE (reference sequence). V shed 4 bases and J 0 bases; nucleotides not matched to a gene: 4. The CDR3 runs to 15 residues. CDR3 residues: CASSHASGSYNEQFF. CDR3 DNA: TGTGCCAGCAGCCACGCTAGCGGCTCCTACAATGAGCAGTTCTTC.

The chain has TRBV19 and TRBJ2-3; 11 positions match TRBD2. Trimming cost V 3 bases and J 3 bases; bases outside gene matches: 2. This CDR3 has 15 amino acids. Germline assignment: CDR1 LNHDA and CDR2 SQIVND (reference sequence). CDR3 bases: TGTGCCAGTAGTATGAGGACTAGCGGGACAGATACGCAGTATTTT. Residues: CASSMRTSGTDTQYF. Full variable domain (outside the CDR3, taken from reference TRBV19 and TRBJ2-3): DGGITQSPKYLFRKEGQNVTLSCEQNLNHDAMYWYRQDPGQGLRLIYYSQIVNDFQKGDIAEGYSVSREKKESFPLTVTSAQKNPTAFYLCASSMRTSGTDTQYFGPGTRLTVL.

The chain has TRBV11-2 and TRBJ2-7; a weak D match, TRBD1 (5 bases). V was pared by 0 bases and J by 2 bases, with 11 bases between. The CDR3 has 15 residues. Germline CDR1 SGHAT, CDR2 FQNNGV. DNA of the CDR3: TGTGCCAGCAGCTTAGATGGACAACTGGCCTACGAGCAGTACTTC. Amino acids: CASSLDGQLAYEQYF.

The CDR3 DNA follows: TGTGCCAACAGGGACAATAATGAAAAACTGTTTTTT. This translates into CANRDNNEKLFF. The genes are TRBV2 and TRBJ1-4, with D tentatively TRBD1 (6 bases). The V end lost 10 bases, the J end lost 4 bases, and 10 bases lay between the germline ends. The CDR3 runs 12 residues. Germline V gives CDR1 SNHLY, CDR2 FYNNEI.

The V call is TRBV7-6, the J call TRBJ1-1; possible D gene TRBD1, 5 bases. CDR3 length: 14 residues. The germline V gene encodes CDR1 SGHVS and CDR2 FNYEAQ. V was cut by 5 bases and J by 5 bases, with 15 bases left in between. CDR3 sequence reads: CASSPRTKGTEAFF. The CDR3 DNA follows: TGTGCCAGCAGCCCCCGAACAAAGGGGACTGAAGCTTTCTTT.

CDR3 sequence: CASIGRTNTGELFF. Written as DNA, the CDR3 is TGTGCCAGCATTGGCAGGACGAACACCGGGGAGCTGTTTTTT. The chain has TRBV25-1 and TRBJ2-2; D ambiguous. Germline CDR1 reads MGHDK; CDR2 reads SYGVNS. The CDR3 runs 14 residues. Trimming removed 7 bases from V and 0 bases from J, with 9 bases in between.

The CDR3 protein is CASSPPGQGRREQYF. The CDR3 coding sequence is TGTGCCAGCAGCCCACCCGGGCAGGGGCGGCGCGAGCAGTACTTC. J is TRBJ2-7 and V is TRBV28; D is possibly TRBD1 (6 bases). Deletions cut 6 bases from V and 6 bases from J, with 21 bases between. This CDR3 has 15 residues. Germline V lookup: CDR1 MDHEN, CDR2 SYDVKM.

V and J are TRBV7-9 and TRBJ1-1; 7 nucleotides match TRBD1. Trimming at V came to 1 base and at J to 11 bases, leaving 4 bases not matched to a gene. The V gene's germline CDR1 is SEHNR and CDR2 FQNEAQ (reference sequence). This CDR3 comprises 12 residues. CDR3 protein: CASSLGTGGAFF. In DNA, the CDR3 is TGTGCCAGCAGCTTAGGGACAGGAGGGGCTTTCTTT. The full variable domain, its missing parts supplied by reference TRBV7-9 and TRBJ1-1, is DTGVSQNPRHKITKRGQNVTFRCDPISEHNRLYWYRQTLGQGPEFLTYFQNEAQLEKSRLLSDRFSAERPKGSFSTLEIQRTEQGDSAMYLCASSLGTGGAFFGQGTRLTVV.

The V and J genes are TRBV7-8 and TRBJ1-5; possibly TRBD1 for D (5 bases). This CDR3 region has 15 residues. The germline V gene encodes CDR1 SGHVS and CDR2 FQNEAQ. Deletions cut 5 bases from V and 4 bases from J, with 15 bases between. The chain's CDR3 is CASSASTNRNQPQHF. CDR3 nucleotide sequence: TGTGCCAGCAGCGCCTCTACCAACAGGAATCAGCCCCAGCATTTT.